In this sample, the clone carrying this T cell receptor (beta chain) turned up many times. Its antigen is still unknown. The sample belongs to a study of cytomegalovirus exposure and HLA in healthy donors. Study-wide points: Through in vitro validation, three CMV-associated chains were shown to be specific for CMV antigens.

TCRdb's copy holds only in-frame clones and misses some; the assay was immunoSEQ multiplex PCR. The sample comprises roughly 90,000 clones, 75% to 90% of which are singletons, and about 20% rests with the top ten. CDR3 length: 12 residues. V was cut by 2 bases and J by 6 bases, with 4 bases left in between. Germline V gene data show CDR1 as MNHEY and CDR2 as SVGAGI. Donors came from a validation cohort of about 110 subjects, distinct from the first 666-subject cohort. The clonotype comes from a man between 18 and 29 years old in good health and CMV-seropositive. The V gene is TRBV6-5, the J gene TRBJ2-2; D remains unclear. Material for sequencing was PBMCs. The CDR3 coding sequence is TGTGCCAGCAGTTACGAGGCCGGGGAGCTGTTTTTT. It encodes CASSYEAGELFF.